This T cell receptor beta chain was recovered during a study of blood T cell repertoires in COVID-19. Overall study: Samples representing acute and convalescent COVID-19 were sourced from the United States, Italy and Spain. Sources were T cells, B-cell-depleted T cells, or PBMCs; the material itself was cDNA or gDNA.

V lost 7 bases and J lost 0; bases outside the gene matches: 6. From germline, CDR1 is SQVTM and CDR2 ANQGSEA. The CDR3 is 14 residues long. In the original workflow: Reference gene primer amplification gave nucleated cell count estimates. Method: immunoSEQ multiplex PCR; TCRdb's copy keeps in-frame clones and lacks some. V and J calls and clone size follow that table, whereas D and trimming were derived from the DNA. The table lists roughly 120,000 clones, around 80% of them singletons. This receptor was taken from a man between 65 and 85 years old with active or convalescent COVID-19. Input material: peripheral blood. The J gene is TRBJ1-1, the V gene TRBV29-1; 9 bases align to TRBD1. The CDR3 sequence: CSGHRGRMNTEAFF. DNA of the CDR3: TGCAGCGGCCACAGGGGGCGGATGAACACTGAAGCTTTCTTT.